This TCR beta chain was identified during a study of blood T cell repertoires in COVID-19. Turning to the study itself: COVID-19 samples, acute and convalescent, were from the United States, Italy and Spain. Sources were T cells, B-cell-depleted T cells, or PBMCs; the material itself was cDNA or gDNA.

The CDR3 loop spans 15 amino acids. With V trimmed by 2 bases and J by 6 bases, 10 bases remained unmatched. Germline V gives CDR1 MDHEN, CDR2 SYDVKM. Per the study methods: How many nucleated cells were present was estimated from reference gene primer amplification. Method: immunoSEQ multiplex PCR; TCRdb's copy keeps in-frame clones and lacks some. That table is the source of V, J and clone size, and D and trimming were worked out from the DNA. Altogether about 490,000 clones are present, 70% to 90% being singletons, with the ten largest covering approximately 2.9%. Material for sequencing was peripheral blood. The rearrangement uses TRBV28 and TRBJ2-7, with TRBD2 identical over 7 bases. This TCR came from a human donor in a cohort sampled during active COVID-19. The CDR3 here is CASSLRGLGPTEQYF. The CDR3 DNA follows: TGTGCCAGCAGTTTACGTGGACTAGGACCCACCGAGCAGTACTTC. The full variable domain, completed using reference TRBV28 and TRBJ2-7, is DVKVTQSSRYLVKRTGEKVFLECVQDMDHENMFWYRQDPGLGLRLIYFSYDVKMKEKGDIPEGYSVSREKKERFSLILESASTNQTSMYLCASSLRGLGPTEQYFGPGTRLTVT.